What follows are 16 T cell receptor beta chains derived from one specimen sequenced in a study of cytomegalovirus exposure and HLA in healthy donors (dated by TCRdb to 2017 to 2019). To prepare the library, the immunoSEQ multiplex PCR assay was applied. A mixture of 60 forward primers for TCR Vbeta segments and 13 reverse primers for TCR Jbeta segments was used in the multiplex PCR. The clones in this table, taken by TCRdb from immuneACCESS, are in-frame only. Not every clone is retained; where verified, under half of the shortfall comes from an unresolved V gene, and the cause of the rest is unknown. This sample has tens of thousands of clones in its table, and 73% of those were observed once. 15% to 20% of the sample belongs to the ten largest clones. The sample was PBMCs. Receptors were obtained from a woman aged 35 to 49 in good health and CMV-seropositive.

Remarks on this clone: Likely a read error: the CDR3 ends without its conserved phenylalanine or tryptophan. The CDR3 region has the DNA TGTGCCAGTAGTTCCGACAGGGGCACTGAAGCTTTCGTT. This translates into CASSSDRGTEAFV. The chain carries TRBV19 and TRBJ1-1, with 8 bases matching TRBD1. V lost 5 bases to trimming and J lost 4 bases; unmatched junction nucleotides: 3. Germline V gene lookup returns CDR1 LNHDA and CDR2 SQIVND (reference sequence). This CDR3 is 13 amino acids long.

The genes are TRBV7-3 and TRBJ1-2; D uncertain. V dropped 4 bases and J dropped 8 bases, with 11 bases sitting between them. The CDR3 runs 12 residues. Germline lookup yields CDR1 SGHTA and CDR2 FQGTGA. The CDR3 loop reads CASSSWGGGYTF. Written as DNA, the CDR3 is TGTGCCAGCAGCTCGTGGGGAGGGGGCTACACCTTC. Full variable domain (outside the CDR3, taken from reference TRBV7-3 and TRBJ1-2): GAGVSQTPSNKVTEKGKYVELRCDPISGHTALYWYRQSLGQGPEFLIYFQGTGAADDSGLPNDRFFAVRPEGSVSTLKIQRTERGDSAVYLCASSSWGGGYTFGSGTRLTVV.

This clone has only one observation. The rearrangement uses TRBV5-1 and TRBJ1-4; a possible D gene is TRBD1 (5 bases). CDR3 size: 14 residues. Germline CDR1 SGHRS, CDR2 YFSETQ. Trimming cost V 0 bases and J 10 bases, with 13 bases left between them. The CDR3 spells CASSLGEGRGKLFF. The DNA for the CDR3 is TGCGCCAGCAGCTTGGGAGAAGGGAGGGGAAAACTGTTTTTT.

This sequence joins TRBV7-2 and TRBJ1-5; D perhaps matches TRBD1 (6 bases). The germline V and J ends were trimmed by 5 bases and 7 bases, with 15 bases remaining between them. The CDR3 is 14 residues long. Germline V gene sequence: CDR1 SGHTA, CDR2 FQGNSA. The CDR3 region is CASSPSRGRQPQHF. CDR3 bases: TGTGCCAGCAGCCCATCCAGGGGACGCCAGCCCCAGCATTTT.

The rearrangement uses TRBV5-5 and TRBJ2-2; D gene unclear. V lost 6 bases, J lost 0 bases, and 12 bases lay in between. The CDR3 is 15 amino acids. Per germline, CDR1 SGHKS and CDR2 YYEKEE (reference sequence). The CDR3 protein is CASNTRFANTGELFF. DNA for the CDR3: TGTGCCAGCAATACCAGATTTGCGAACACCGGGGAGCTGTTTTTT.

This rearrangement joins TRBV7-3 to TRBJ1-4; TRBD1 matches 7 bases. The CDR3 spans 15 residues. CDR1 and CDR2 from the germline V gene are SGHTA and FQGTGA. The trim removed 1 base at V and 7 bases at J, leaving 6 bases unmatched. The CDR3 here is CASSLRGGYGEKLFF. In DNA form, the CDR3 reads TGTGCCAGCAGCTTAAGAGGGGGCTACGGTGAAAAACTGTTTTTT.

The genes are TRBV28 and TRBJ1-1; D is possibly TRBD1 (6 bases). The CDR3 extends over 13 amino acids. With 5 bases removed from V and 5 bases from J, the gap between germline ends came to 12 bases. The V gene's germline CDR1 is MDHEN and CDR2 SYDVKM. The CDR3 DNA reads TGTGCCAGCAGTCGCAGGGGAAGGACTGAAGCTTTCTTT. It yields the protein CASSRRGRTEAFF.

The genes are TRBV5-1 and TRBJ2-2; perhaps TRBD1 as D (5 bases). This CDR3 has 15 residues. CDR1 is SGHRS, CDR2 YFSETQ, per germline. Between the trimmed V and J ends, which lost 4 bases and 2 bases, there was a span of 12 bases. This chain's CDR3 is CASSPTATNTGELFF. Here the CDR3 DNA reads TGCGCCAGCAGCCCGACAGCCACTAACACCGGGGAGCTGTTTTTT.

V usage is TRBV18 and J usage is TRBJ1-1; D unresolved. The V end was cut by 4 bases, the J end by 4 bases, with 22 bases between. Germline CDR1 is KGHSH and CDR2 is LQKENI. The CDR3 sequence is 17 residues long. CDR3 bases: TGTGCCAGCTCACTACTCCCAAGCCGCGTGGAGGGCACTGAAGCTTTCTTT. This translates into CASSLLPSRVEGTEAFF.

This clone was counted a few times. This sequence joins TRBV5-1 and TRBJ2-2; D perhaps matches TRBD1 (5 bases). The germline V gene has CDR1 SGHRS and CDR2 YFSETQ. Trimming shortened V by 0 bases and J by 0 bases, and 9 bases separated the two germline ends. CDR3 length: 16 residues. CDR3 loop: CASSLGTLANTGELFF. As DNA, the CDR3 is TGCGCCAGCAGCTTGGGGACACTCGCGAACACCGGGGAGCTGTTTTTT.

V and J are TRBV6-7 and TRBJ1-1, with D unclear. TRBV6-7 is placed among ORFs of uncertain function. V was clipped by 6 bases and J by 0 bases, with 8 bases between them. The CDR3 consists of 13 residues. CDR3 DNA: TGTGCCAGCAGCTACCGTTTGAACACTGAAGCTTTCTTT. This gives the protein CASSYRLNTEAFF.

The chain has TRBV7-9 and TRBJ1-2; D is ambiguous. Trimming removed 3 bases from V and 4 bases from J, with 12 bases in between. From germline, CDR1 is SEHNR and CDR2 FQNEAQ (reference sequence). The CDR3 extends over 14 amino acids. The DNA of the CDR3 is TGTGCCAGCAGCTTTGAGAGGGAGACCTATGGCTACACCTTC. Its protein is CASSFERETYGYTF. The full variable domain, completed using reference TRBV7-9 and TRBJ1-2, is DTGVSQNPRHKITKRGQNVTFRCDPISEHNRLYWYRQTLGQGPEFLTYFQNEAQLEKSRLLSDRFSAERPKGSFSTLEIQRTEQGDSAMYLCASSFERETYGYTFGSGTRLTVV.

The rearrangement uses TRBV15 and TRBJ2-5; 13 nucleotides match TRBD2. After removal of 9 bases from V and 3 bases from J, the junction contained 10 bases not matched to a gene. Germline V gene lookup returns CDR1 LNHNV and CDR2 YYDKDF (reference sequence). This CDR3 is built from 16 residues. CDR3 sequence (DNA): TGTGCCACGAGACCAGGGACTAGCGGGACCAAAGAGACCCAGTACTTC. Its translation is CATRPGTSGTKETQYF. The full variable domain, in which reference TRBV15 and TRBJ2-5 provide the parts outside the CDR3, is DAMVIQNPRYQVTQFGKPVTLSCSQTLNHNVMYWYQQKSSQAPKLLFHYYDKDFNNEADTPDNFQSRRPNTSFCFLDIRSPGLGDTAMYLCATRPGTSGTKETQYFGPGTRLLVL.

The chain recombines TRBV4-3 with TRBJ2-7, with 9 positions matching TRBD1. Germline lookup yields CDR1 LGHNA and CDR2 YSLEER. Unmatched junction bases numbered 5, after V lost 0 bases and J lost 2 bases. There are 16 residues in the CDR3. The CDR3, as DNA: TGCGCCAGCAGCCAAGAGAGAGGGACAGGGCCCTACGAGCAGTACTTC. Its protein is CASSQERGTGPYEQYF.

The chain uses TRBV9 and TRBJ2-7; 7 nucleotides line up with TRBD2. CDR3 length: 16 residues. The germline CDR1 and CDR2 sequences are SGDLS and YYNGEE. The V segment lost 0 bases and the J segment 2 bases; nucleotides outside the gene matches: 8. This CDR3 reads CASSVGFSSGTYEQYF. The DNA for the CDR3 is TGTGCCAGCAGCGTAGGTTTTTCTAGCGGAACCTACGAGCAGTACTTC.

The rearrangement uses TRBV10-3 and TRBJ2-1; TRBD1 agrees at 10 bases. The CDR3 covers 13 residues. V was pared by 4 bases and J by 10 bases, with 4 bases of the junction left unmatched. The germline CDR1 and CDR2 sequences are ENHRY and SYGVKD. For the CDR3, the DNA is TGTGCCATCAGTGCCGGGACAGGGGAGGAGCAGTTCTTC. This encodes CAISAGTGEEQFF.